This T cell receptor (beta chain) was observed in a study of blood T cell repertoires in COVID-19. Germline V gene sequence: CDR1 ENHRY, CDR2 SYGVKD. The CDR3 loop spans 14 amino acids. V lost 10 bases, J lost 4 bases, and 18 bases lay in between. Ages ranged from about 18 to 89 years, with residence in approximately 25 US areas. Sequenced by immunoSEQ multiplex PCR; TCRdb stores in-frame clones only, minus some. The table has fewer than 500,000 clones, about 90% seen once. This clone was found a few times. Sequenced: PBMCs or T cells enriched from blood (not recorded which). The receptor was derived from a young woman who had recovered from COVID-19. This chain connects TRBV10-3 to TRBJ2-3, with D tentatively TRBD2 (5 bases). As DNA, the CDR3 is TGTGCCAGCACACGAAGGCCCGGGGCAGATACGCAGTATTTT. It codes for CASTRRPGADTQYF.